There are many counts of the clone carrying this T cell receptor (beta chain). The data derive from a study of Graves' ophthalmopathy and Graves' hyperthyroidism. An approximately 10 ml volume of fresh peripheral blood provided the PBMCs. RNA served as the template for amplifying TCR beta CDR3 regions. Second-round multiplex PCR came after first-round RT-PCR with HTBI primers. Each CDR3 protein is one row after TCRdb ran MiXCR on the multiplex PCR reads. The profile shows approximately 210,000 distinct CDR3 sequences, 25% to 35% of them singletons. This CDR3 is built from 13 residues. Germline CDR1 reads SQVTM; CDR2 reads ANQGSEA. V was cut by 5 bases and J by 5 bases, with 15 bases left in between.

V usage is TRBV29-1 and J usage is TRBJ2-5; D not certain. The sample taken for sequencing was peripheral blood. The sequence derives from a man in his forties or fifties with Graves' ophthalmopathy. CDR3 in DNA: TGCAGCGTTCTGGTTGCGGAGAAGGAGACCCAGTACTTC. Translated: CSVLVAEKETQYF.